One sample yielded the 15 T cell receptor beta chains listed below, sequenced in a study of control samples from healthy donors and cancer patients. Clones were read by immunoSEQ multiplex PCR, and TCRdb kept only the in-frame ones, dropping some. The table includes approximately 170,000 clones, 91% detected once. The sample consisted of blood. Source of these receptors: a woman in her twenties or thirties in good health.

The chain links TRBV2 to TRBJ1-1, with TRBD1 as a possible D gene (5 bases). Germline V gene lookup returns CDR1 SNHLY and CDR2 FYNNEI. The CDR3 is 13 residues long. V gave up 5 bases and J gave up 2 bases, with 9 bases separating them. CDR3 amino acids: CASSFRVNTEAFF. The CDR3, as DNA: TGTGCCAGCAGTTTCAGGGTAAACACTGAAGCTTTCTTT.

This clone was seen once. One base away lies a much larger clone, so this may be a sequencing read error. CDR3 bases: TGTGCCAGCAGCCAGAGGACTGAAGCTTTCTTT. It translates to CASSQRTEAFF. The rearrangement joins TRBV2 to TRBJ1-1, with D uncertain. The CDR3 is 11 amino acids. The V gene's germline CDR1 is SNHLY and CDR2 FYNNEI. Deletions cut 6 bases from V and 5 bases from J, with 7 bases between.

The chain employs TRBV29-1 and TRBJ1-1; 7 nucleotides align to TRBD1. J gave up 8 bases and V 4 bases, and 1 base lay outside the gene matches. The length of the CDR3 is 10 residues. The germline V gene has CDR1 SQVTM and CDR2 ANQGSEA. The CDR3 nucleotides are TGCAGCGTTGGGGACAGAGAAGCTTTCTTT. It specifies CSVGDREAFF.

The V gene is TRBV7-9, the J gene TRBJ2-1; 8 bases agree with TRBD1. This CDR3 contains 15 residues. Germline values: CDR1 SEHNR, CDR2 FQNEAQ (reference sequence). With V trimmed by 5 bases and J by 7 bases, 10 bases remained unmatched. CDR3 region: CASSNTGTGRNEQFF. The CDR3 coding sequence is TGTGCCAGCAGCAACACAGGGACAGGCAGGAATGAGCAGTTCTTC.

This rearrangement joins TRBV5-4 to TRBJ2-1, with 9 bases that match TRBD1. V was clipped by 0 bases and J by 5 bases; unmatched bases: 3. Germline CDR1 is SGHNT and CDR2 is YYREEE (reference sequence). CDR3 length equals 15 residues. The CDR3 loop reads CASSLGQGGDNEQFF. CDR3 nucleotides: TGTGCCAGCAGCTTGGGACAGGGGGGTGACAATGAGCAGTTCTTC.

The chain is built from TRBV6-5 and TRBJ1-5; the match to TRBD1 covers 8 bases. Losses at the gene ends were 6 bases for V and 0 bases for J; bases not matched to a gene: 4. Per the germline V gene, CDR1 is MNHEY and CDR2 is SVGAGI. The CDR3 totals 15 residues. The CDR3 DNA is TGTGCCAGCAGGGACAGGGCCCCTAGCAATCAGCCCCAGCATTTT. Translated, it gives CASRDRAPSNQPQHF.

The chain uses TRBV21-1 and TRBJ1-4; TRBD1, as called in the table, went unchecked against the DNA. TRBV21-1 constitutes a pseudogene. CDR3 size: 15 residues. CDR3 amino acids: CASSKALRGREKLFF. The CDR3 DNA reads TGTGCCAGCAGCAAAGCGCTCAGGGGGCGGGAAAAACTGTTTTTT.

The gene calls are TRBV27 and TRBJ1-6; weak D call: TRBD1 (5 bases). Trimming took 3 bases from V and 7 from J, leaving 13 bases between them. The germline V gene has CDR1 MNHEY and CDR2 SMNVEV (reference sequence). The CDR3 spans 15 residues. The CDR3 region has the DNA TGTGCCAGCAGTTTTGAGGGGCAAGGAAATTCACCCCTCCACTTT. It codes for CASSFEGQGNSPLHF.

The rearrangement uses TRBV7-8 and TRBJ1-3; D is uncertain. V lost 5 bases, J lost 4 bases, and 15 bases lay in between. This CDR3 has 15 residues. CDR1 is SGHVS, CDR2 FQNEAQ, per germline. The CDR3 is CASSPRSGGGNTIYF. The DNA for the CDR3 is TGTGCCAGCAGCCCCCGATCAGGTGGAGGAAACACCATATATTTT.

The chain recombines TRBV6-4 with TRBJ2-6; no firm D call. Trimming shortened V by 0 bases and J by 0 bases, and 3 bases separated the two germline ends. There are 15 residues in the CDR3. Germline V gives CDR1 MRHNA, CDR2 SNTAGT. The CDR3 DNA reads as TGTGCCAGCAGTGACTCGGACTCTGGGGCCAACGTCCTGACTTTC. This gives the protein CASSDSDSGANVLTF.

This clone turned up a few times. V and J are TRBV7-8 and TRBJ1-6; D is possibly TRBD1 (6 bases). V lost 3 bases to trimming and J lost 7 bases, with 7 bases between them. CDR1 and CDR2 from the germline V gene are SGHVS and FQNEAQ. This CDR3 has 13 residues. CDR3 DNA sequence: TGTGCCAGCAGCTTGACAGGCAATTCACCCCTCCACTTT. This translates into CASSLTGNSPLHF.

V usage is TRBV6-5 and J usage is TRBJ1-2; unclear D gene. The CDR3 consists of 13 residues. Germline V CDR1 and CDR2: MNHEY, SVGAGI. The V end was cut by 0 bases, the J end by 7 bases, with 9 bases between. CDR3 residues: CASSYSDSVGYTF. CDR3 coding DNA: TGTGCCAGCAGTTACTCGGATTCGGTTGGCTACACCTTC.

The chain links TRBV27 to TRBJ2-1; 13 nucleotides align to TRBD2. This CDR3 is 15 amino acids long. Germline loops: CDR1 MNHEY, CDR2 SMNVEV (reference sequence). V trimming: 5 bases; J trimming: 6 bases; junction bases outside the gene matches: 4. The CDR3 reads CASSPGTSGANEQFF. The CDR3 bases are TGTGCCAGCAGTCCCGGGACTAGCGGGGCCAATGAGCAGTTCTTC.

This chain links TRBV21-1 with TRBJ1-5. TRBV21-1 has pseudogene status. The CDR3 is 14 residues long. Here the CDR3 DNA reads TGTGCCAGCAGCAAAGGGGGAGGGAATCAGCCCCAGCATTTT. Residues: CASSKGGGNQPQHF.

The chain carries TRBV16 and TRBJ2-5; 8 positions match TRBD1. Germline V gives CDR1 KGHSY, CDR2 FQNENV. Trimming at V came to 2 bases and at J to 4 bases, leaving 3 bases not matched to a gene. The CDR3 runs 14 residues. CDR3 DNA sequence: TGTGCCAGCAGCCAAGACAGGGGAGGAGAGACCCAGTACTTC. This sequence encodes CASSQDRGGETQYF.